Listed below are T cell receptor beta chains from one sample, sequenced in a study of blood T cell repertoires in COVID-19. Sequencing used immunoSEQ multiplex PCR; TCRdb keeps in-frame clones, though not all of them. The data contain some 93,000 clones, about 85% of them singletons. Sequenced input: peripheral blood. These receptors were obtained from a man between 60 and 70 years old with acute or convalescent COVID-19. Both conserved end residues are part of each CDR3. A D gene is named only where the DNA matches it firmly. Where a row states a size, it is once, few, many or the class of an expanded clone; other rows omit it.

abundance: -; d_gene: -; j_gene: TRBJ1-3; v_gene: TRBV23-1; CDR3nt: TGCGCCAGCAGTCAATCACACTACTCTGGAGGAAACACCATATATTTT; CDR3aa: CASSQSHYSGGNTIYF
abundance: -; d_gene: -; j_gene: TRBJ1-1; v_gene: TRBV21-1; CDR3nt: TGTGCCAGCAGCCCAAGAATCCGGGGGGCTGTGAACACTGAAGCTTTCTTT; CDR3aa: CASSPRIRGAVNTEAFF
abundance: -; d_gene: -; j_gene: TRBJ1-2; v_gene: TRBV5-1; CDR3nt: TGCGCCAGCAGCTTGGCCCCACTCTGGGGCTACACCTTC; CDR3aa: CASSLAPLWGYTF
abundance: -; d_gene: -; j_gene: TRBJ1-5; v_gene: TRBV15; CDR3nt: TGTGCCACCAGCGGAGGACAGTTCAATCAGCCCCAGCATTTT; CDR3aa: CATSGGQFNQPQHF
abundance: -; d_gene: TRBD1; j_gene: TRBJ2-2; v_gene: TRBV19; CDR3nt: TGTGCCAGTAGTTACAGGGGGCTGTCCGGGGAGCTGTTTTTT; CDR3aa: CASSYRGLSGELFF
abundance: many; d_gene: -; j_gene: TRBJ1-2; v_gene: TRBV27; CDR3nt: TGTGCCAGCAGCCGCAGATATAACTATGGCTACACCTTC; CDR3aa: CASSRRYNYGYTF
abundance: -; d_gene: -; j_gene: TRBJ1-6; v_gene: TRBV2; CDR3nt: TGTGCCAGCAGTGGGCAGGGGATTAATTCACCCCTCCACTTT; CDR3aa: CASSGQGINSPLHF
abundance: -; d_gene: TRBD2; j_gene: TRBJ2-5; v_gene: TRBV5-1; CDR3nt: TGCGCCAGCAGCTCTGGACTAGCGGGGGGCCGATACCAAGAGACCCAGTACTTC; CDR3aa: CASSSGLAGGRYQETQYF
abundance: -; d_gene: TRBD2; j_gene: TRBJ2-3; v_gene: TRBV19; CDR3nt: TGTGCCAGTAGTATAAGGGGGCTAGCGGGATCGCCAGATACGCAGTATTTT; CDR3aa: CASSIRGLAGSPDTQYF
abundance: -; d_gene: TRBD1; j_gene: TRBJ1-5; v_gene: TRBV19; CDR3nt: TGTGCCAGCAAGTTTCCAGGGGGCGCGAATCAGCCCCAGCATTTT; CDR3aa: CASKFPGGANQPQHF
abundance: -; d_gene: -; j_gene: TRBJ1-5; v_gene: TRBV4-1; CDR3nt: TGCGCCAGCAGCCAAGACGGGAATCAGCCCCAGCATTTT; CDR3aa: CASSQDGNQPQHF
abundance: few; d_gene: -; j_gene: TRBJ2-7; v_gene: TRBV2; CDR3nt: TGTGCCAGCCGTAAGAGGGTTAACACCTACGAGCAGTACTTC; CDR3aa: CASRKRVNTYEQYF
abundance: once; d_gene: TRBD1; j_gene: TRBJ2-7; v_gene: TRBV5-1; CDR3nt: TGCGCCAGCAGCGGGACCACAGGGGGCGCAGACGAGCAGTACTTC; CDR3aa: CASSGTTGGADEQYF
abundance: -; d_gene: TRBD1; j_gene: TRBJ2-7; v_gene: TRBV2; CDR3nt: TGTGCCAGCACCCCGACAGGGGACTCCTACGAGCAGTACTTC; CDR3aa: CASTPTGDSYEQYF
abundance: few; d_gene: TRBD2; j_gene: TRBJ2-7; v_gene: TRBV7-6; CDR3nt: TGTGCCAGCAGCTTCTCGGAAATAGCGGGAGGCTACGAGCAGTACTTC; CDR3aa: CASSFSEIAGGYEQYF
abundance: -; d_gene: TRBD1; j_gene: TRBJ2-1; v_gene: TRBV10-2; CDR3nt: TGCGCCAGCGTTTTGGACAGGGCGTACAATGAGCAGTTCTTC; CDR3aa: CASVLDRAYNEQFF
abundance: -; d_gene: -; j_gene: TRBJ1-2; v_gene: TRBV25-1; CDR3nt: TGTGCCAGCAGTCTAGGGGGAGCCTATGGCTACACCTTC; CDR3aa: CASSLGGAYGYTF
abundance: -; d_gene: TRBD1; j_gene: TRBJ1-1; v_gene: TRBV18; CDR3nt: TGTGCCAGCTCAGAACAGGGGAAGAACACTGAAGCTTTCTTT; CDR3aa: CASSEQGKNTEAFF
abundance: -; d_gene: TRBD2; j_gene: TRBJ2-7; v_gene: TRBV6-2/TRBV6-3; CDR3nt: TGTGCCAGCAGTTCGGGGGGGTACGAGCAGTACTTC; CDR3aa: CASSSGGYEQYF
abundance: -; d_gene: -; j_gene: TRBJ2-1; v_gene: TRBV30; CDR3nt: TGTGCCTGGAGCAGTTCTAGCGTATACAATGAGCAGTTCTTC; CDR3aa: CAWSSSSVYNEQFF
abundance: -; d_gene: -; j_gene: TRBJ2-2; v_gene: TRBV6-4; CDR3nt: TGTGCCAGCAGCCGGGAGCTTGGGACCGGGGAGCTGTTTTTT; CDR3aa: CASSRELGTGELFF
abundance: -; d_gene: -; j_gene: TRBJ1-2; v_gene: TRBV3-1/TRBV3-2; CDR3nt: TGTGCCAGCAGCCAAGCGGACAGCTATGGCTACACCTTC; CDR3aa: CASSQADSYGYTF
abundance: -; d_gene: TRBD2; j_gene: TRBJ2-3; v_gene: TRBV13; CDR3nt: TGTGCCAGCAGCTTGCGGGAGTTCACAGATACGCAGTATTTT; CDR3aa: CASSLREFTDTQYF
abundance: -; d_gene: -; j_gene: TRBJ2-5; v_gene: TRBV7-9; CDR3nt: TGTGCCAGCGGGGGGAGGAAGGAGACCCAGTACTTC; CDR3aa: CASGGRKETQYF
abundance: -; d_gene: TRBD2; j_gene: TRBJ2-2; v_gene: TRBV7-6; CDR3nt: TGTGCCAGCAGCTTCTTCGGAGCGGGGGGCCTAGACACCGGGGAGCTGTTTTTT; CDR3aa: CASSFFGAGGLDTGELFF
abundance: once; d_gene: TRBD1; j_gene: TRBJ2-7; v_gene: TRBV18; CDR3nt: TGTGCCAGCTCACCGGGACAGGGGGAAATCGAGCAGTACTTC; CDR3aa: CASSPGQGEIEQYF
abundance: -; d_gene: TRBD1; j_gene: TRBJ1-4; v_gene: TRBV14; CDR3nt: TGTGCCAGCAGCCACAGCCGGGACAGGGCCGTTACTGAAAAACTGTTTTTT; CDR3aa: CASSHSRDRAVTEKLFF
abundance: -; d_gene: TRBD2; j_gene: TRBJ2-3; v_gene: TRBV3-1/TRBV3-2; CDR3nt: TGTGCCAGCAGCCGAAGCGGGAGGAGCACAGATACGCAGTATTTT; CDR3aa: CASSRSGRSTDTQYF
abundance: -; d_gene: -; j_gene: TRBJ2-7; v_gene: TRBV5-1; CDR3nt: TGCGCCAGCAGCAAAAGGCGGGGTGGGGGACCCTACGAGCAGTACTTC; CDR3aa: CASSKRRGGGPYEQYF
abundance: -; d_gene: TRBD1; j_gene: TRBJ2-7; v_gene: TRBV19; CDR3nt: TGTGCCAGTAGTATCCACCGGGACAGGGTGTACGAGCAGTACTTC; CDR3aa: CASSIHRDRVYEQYF
abundance: once; d_gene: -; j_gene: TRBJ1-1; v_gene: TRBV25-1; CDR3nt: TGTGCCAGCAGTGAATGGAAAGACACCGACACTGAAGCTTTCTTT; CDR3aa: CASSEWKDTDTEAFF
abundance: -; d_gene: -; j_gene: TRBJ2-1; v_gene: TRBV7-3; CDR3nt: TGTGCCAGCAGCTTAGGGGCAGGGTTCGGTAATGAGCAGTTCTTC; CDR3aa: CASSLGAGFGNEQFF
abundance: -; d_gene: TRBD1; j_gene: TRBJ1-2; v_gene: TRBV7-2; CDR3nt: TGTGCCAGCAGCTTCCCGGGACAGGGGAATAACTATGGCTACACCTTC; CDR3aa: CASSFPGQGNNYGYTF
abundance: -; d_gene: -; j_gene: TRBJ1-1; v_gene: TRBV7-3; CDR3nt: TGTGCCAGCAGTATTACAGGAGACACTGAAGCTTTCTTT; CDR3aa: CASSITGDTEAFF
abundance: many; d_gene: -; j_gene: TRBJ1-1; v_gene: TRBV19; CDR3nt: TGTGCCAGTAGTTATCCAGGGGTGAACACTGAAGCTTTCTTT; CDR3aa: CASSYPGVNTEAFF
abundance: once; d_gene: -; j_gene: TRBJ2-1; v_gene: TRBV9; CDR3nt: TGTGCCAGCAGCGACCGACTAGTCCCCAATGAGCAGTTCTTC; CDR3aa: CASSDRLVPNEQFF
abundance: once; d_gene: -; j_gene: TRBJ1-5; v_gene: TRBV19; CDR3nt: TGTGCCAATCTCTCAGGGAGCAATCAGCCCCAGCATTTT; CDR3aa: CANLSGSNQPQHF
abundance: -; d_gene: TRBD1; j_gene: TRBJ2-7; v_gene: TRBV4-1; CDR3nt: TGCGCCAGCAGCTCTCGTATGACAGGGATCGGGGAGCAGTACTTC; CDR3aa: CASSSRMTGIGEQYF
abundance: -; d_gene: TRBD2; j_gene: TRBJ2-7; v_gene: TRBV5-4; CDR3nt: TGTGCCACCGGGACTAGCGGGACTAAGAGCTCCTACGAGCAGTACTTC; CDR3aa: CATGTSGTKSSYEQYF
abundance: -; d_gene: -; j_gene: TRBJ1-5; v_gene: TRBV4-1; CDR3nt: TGCGCCAGCAGCCAAGAGGTCCGGGGAAGCAATCAGCCCCAGCATTTT; CDR3aa: CASSQEVRGSNQPQHF
abundance: -; d_gene: TRBD2; j_gene: TRBJ2-1; v_gene: TRBV25-1; CDR3nt: TGTGCCAGCAGTGACCGAGGACTAGCGAGGAATGAGCAGTTCTTC; CDR3aa: CASSDRGLARNEQFF
abundance: -; d_gene: -; j_gene: TRBJ1-1; v_gene: TRBV18; CDR3nt: TGTGCCAGCTCACCGGGGGGGCGGCCTGAAGCTTTCTTT; CDR3aa: CASSPGGRPEAFF
abundance: few; d_gene: -; j_gene: TRBJ1-5; v_gene: TRBV19; CDR3nt: TGTGCCAGTAGTATAATCCCGTCTCGTCAGCCCCAGCATTTT; CDR3aa: CASSIIPSRQPQHF
abundance: -; d_gene: TRBD1; j_gene: TRBJ2-3; v_gene: TRBV19; CDR3nt: TGTGCCAGTAGTATAGGACAGGGAACAGATACGCAGTATTTT; CDR3aa: CASSIGQGTDTQYF
abundance: few; d_gene: -; j_gene: TRBJ2-7; v_gene: TRBV30; CDR3nt: TGTGCCTGGATGCGGGGGCAGGGCTACGAGCAGTACTTC; CDR3aa: CAWMRGQGYEQYF
abundance: -; d_gene: -; j_gene: TRBJ1-5; v_gene: TRBV3-1/TRBV3-2; CDR3nt: TGTGCCAGCAGCCAAGATAGGAGGGGAGGGCAGCCCCAGCATTTT; CDR3aa: CASSQDRRGGQPQHF
abundance: -; d_gene: -; j_gene: TRBJ2-3; v_gene: TRBV5-1; CDR3nt: TGCGCCAGCAGCTTGGACTTCTCCACAGATACGCAGTATTTT; CDR3aa: CASSLDFSTDTQYF
abundance: -; d_gene: TRBD1; j_gene: TRBJ1-2; v_gene: TRBV5-1; CDR3nt: TGCGCCAGCAGCTTCGGACAGGGAGATACTGGCTACACCTTC; CDR3aa: CASSFGQGDTGYTF